The sample holds a few counts of the clone carrying this T cell receptor beta chain. This entry is derived from a study of T cells after yellow fever vaccination. The CDR3 sequence is 15 residues long. The trim removed 7 bases at V and 6 bases at J, leaving 12 bases unmatched. CDR1 is SQVTM, CDR2 ANQGSEA, per germline. TCRdb reprocessed the 5' RACE reads with MiXCR, giving one entry per CDR3 protein. Of over 65,000 distinct CDR3 sequences in the sample, more than 10% were seen once. This TCR derives from a man between 18 and 29 years old who received the YFV17D yellow fever vaccine. Sample: CD8+ T cells not binding an NS4B(214-222) dextramer, sorted from PBMCs, taken 21 days after the first yellow fever vaccination. The chain links TRBV29-1 to TRBJ2-5, with 12 bases that match TRBD1. CDR3 in amino acids: CSESRDRGLLKTQYF. The CDR3 DNA is TGCAGCGAGAGCCGGGACAGGGGGCTCTTAAAGACCCAGTACTTC. Full variable domain (missing parts from reference TRBV29-1 and TRBJ2-5): SAVISQKPSRDICQRGTSLTIQCQVDSQVTMMFWYRQQPGQSLTLIATANQGSEATYESGFVIDKFPISRPNLTFSTLTVSNMSPEDSSIYLCSESRDRGLLKTQYFGPGTRLLVL.